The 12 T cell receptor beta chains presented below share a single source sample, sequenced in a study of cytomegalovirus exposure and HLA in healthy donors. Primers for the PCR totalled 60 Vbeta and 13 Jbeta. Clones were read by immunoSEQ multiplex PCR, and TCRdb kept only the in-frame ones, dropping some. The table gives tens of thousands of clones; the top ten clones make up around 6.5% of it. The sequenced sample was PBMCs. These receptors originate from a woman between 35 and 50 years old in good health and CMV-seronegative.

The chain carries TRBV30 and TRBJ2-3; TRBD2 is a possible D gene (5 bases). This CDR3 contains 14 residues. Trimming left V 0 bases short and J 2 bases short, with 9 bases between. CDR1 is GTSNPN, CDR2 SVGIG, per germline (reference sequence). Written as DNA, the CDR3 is TGTGCCTGGAGTGTTACGGGGTACACAGATACGCAGTATTTT. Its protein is CAWSVTGYTDTQYF.

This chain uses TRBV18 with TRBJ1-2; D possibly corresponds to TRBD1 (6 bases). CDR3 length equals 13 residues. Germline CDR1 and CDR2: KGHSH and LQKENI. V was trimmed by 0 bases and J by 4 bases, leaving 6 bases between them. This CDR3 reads CASSPPTGYGYTF. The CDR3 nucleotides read TGTGCCAGCTCACCACCGACAGGCTATGGCTACACCTTC.

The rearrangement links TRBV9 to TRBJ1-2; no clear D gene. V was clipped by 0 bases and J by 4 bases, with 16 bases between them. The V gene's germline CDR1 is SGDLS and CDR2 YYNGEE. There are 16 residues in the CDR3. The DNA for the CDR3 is TGTGCCAGCAGCGTAGGTATGGTGGCCTCATTCTATGGCTACACCTTC. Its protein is CASSVGMVASFYGYTF.

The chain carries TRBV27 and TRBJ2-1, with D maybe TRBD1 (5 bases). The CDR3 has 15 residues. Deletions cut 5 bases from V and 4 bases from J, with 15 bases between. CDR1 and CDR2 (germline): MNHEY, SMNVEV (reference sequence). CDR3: CASSTLGVAYNEQFF. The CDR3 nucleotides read TGTGCCAGCAGTACTCTAGGGGTGGCGTACAATGAGCAGTTCTTC.

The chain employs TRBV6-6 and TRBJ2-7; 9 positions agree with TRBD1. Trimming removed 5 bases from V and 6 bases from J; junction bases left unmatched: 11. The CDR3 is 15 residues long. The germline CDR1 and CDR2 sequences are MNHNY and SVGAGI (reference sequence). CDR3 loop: CASSKNRDRVFEQYF. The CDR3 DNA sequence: TGTGCCAGCAGTAAGAACCGGGACAGGGTGTTCGAGCAGTACTTC.

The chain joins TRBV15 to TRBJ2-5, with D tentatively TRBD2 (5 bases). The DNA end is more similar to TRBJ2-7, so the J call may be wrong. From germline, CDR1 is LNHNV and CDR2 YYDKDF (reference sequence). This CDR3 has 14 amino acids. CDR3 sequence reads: CATSRGGEIYEQYF. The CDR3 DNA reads TGTGCCACCAGCAGAGGGGGAGAGATCTACGAGCAGTACTTC.

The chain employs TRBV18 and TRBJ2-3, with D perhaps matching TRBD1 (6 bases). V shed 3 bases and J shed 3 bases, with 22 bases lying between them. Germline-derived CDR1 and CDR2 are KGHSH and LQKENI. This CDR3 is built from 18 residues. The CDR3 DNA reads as TGTGCCAGCTCACCCCCGAATAACTGGGACAAAACTACAGATACGCAGTATTTT. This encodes CASSPPNNWDKTTDTQYF.

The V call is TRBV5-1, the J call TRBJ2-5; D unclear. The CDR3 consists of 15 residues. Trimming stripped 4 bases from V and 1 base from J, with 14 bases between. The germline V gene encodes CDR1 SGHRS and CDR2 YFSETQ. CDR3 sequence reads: CASSPVGQPQETQYF. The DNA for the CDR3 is TGCGCCAGCAGCCCCGTTGGGCAGCCCCAAGAGACCCAGTACTTC.

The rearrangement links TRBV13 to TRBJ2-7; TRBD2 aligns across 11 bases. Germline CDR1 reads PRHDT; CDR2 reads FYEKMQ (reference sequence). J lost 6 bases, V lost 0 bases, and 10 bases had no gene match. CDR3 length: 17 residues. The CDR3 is CASSLGKLAGVPGEQYF. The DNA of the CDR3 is TGTGCCAGCAGCTTAGGCAAACTAGCGGGAGTCCCCGGCGAGCAGTACTTC.

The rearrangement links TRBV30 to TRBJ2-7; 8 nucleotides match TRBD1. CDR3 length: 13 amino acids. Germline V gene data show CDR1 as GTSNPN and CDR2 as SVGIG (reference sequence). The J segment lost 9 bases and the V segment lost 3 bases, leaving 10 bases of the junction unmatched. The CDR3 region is CAWRPAGRGPQYF. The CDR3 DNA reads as TGTGCCTGGAGACCCGCAGGCAGGGGGCCGCAGTACTTC.

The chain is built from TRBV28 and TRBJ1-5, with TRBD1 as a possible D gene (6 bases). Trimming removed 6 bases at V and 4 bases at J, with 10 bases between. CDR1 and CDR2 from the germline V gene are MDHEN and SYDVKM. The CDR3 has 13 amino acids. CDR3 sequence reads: CASRRDTNQPQHF. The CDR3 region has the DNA TGTGCCAGCAGACGGGACACTAATCAGCCCCAGCATTTT.

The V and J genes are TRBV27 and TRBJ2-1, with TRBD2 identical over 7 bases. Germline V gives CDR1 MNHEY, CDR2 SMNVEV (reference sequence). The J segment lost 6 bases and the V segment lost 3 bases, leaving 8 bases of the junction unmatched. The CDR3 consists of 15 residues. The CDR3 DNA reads TGTGCCAGCAGTTTGAGGACTAGTGTCGGCAATGAGCAGTTCTTC. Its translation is CASSLRTSVGNEQFF.